This T cell receptor (beta chain) derives from a study of cytomegalovirus exposure and HLA in healthy donors. Some clones are missing from TCRdb's copy, which holds only in-frame ones; the method was immunoSEQ multiplex PCR. The table includes around 150,000 clones, roughly 80% detected once. V was clipped by 8 bases and J by 2 bases; unmatched bases: 7. Germline values: CDR1 SGDLS, CDR2 YYNGEE. This CDR3 has 16 residues. The chain carries TRBV9 and TRBJ2-1; 13 nucleotides align to TRBD2. Sequenced input: PBMCs. The sequence derives from a man aged 30 to 39 in good health and CMV-seropositive. The CDR3 coding sequence is TGTGCCAGTCAAGCCGGGACTAGCGGGACCTACAATGAGCAGTTCTTC. This encodes CASQAGTSGTYNEQFF.